These 9 T cell receptor beta chains were all obtained from the same sample, sequenced in a study of T-cell reconstitution after alpha-beta-depleted transplantation in children. Molecular barcoding with unique molecular identifiers was used for the TCRbeta library. One entry per CDR3 protein results from TCRdb running MiXCR on the PCR reads. The table includes about 980,000 distinct CDR3 sequences, about 29% detected once. Sequences were derived from PBMCs, mostly from graft donor cells, sampled 360 days after TCRalphabeta/CD19-depleted stem cell transplant. Source of these receptors: a boy younger than two who had a stem cell transplant for SCID, so the T cells may come from the graft donor.

The chain uses TRBV7-6 and TRBJ1-1; D perhaps matches TRBD1 (6 bases). The CDR3 runs to 16 residues. Germline CDR1 SGHVS, CDR2 FNYEAQ. V was cut by 5 bases and J by 0 bases, with 16 bases left in between. This CDR3 is CASSKNRAGLNTEAFF. CDR3 DNA sequence: TGTGCCAGCAGCAAGAACAGGGCGGGTCTGAACACTGAAGCTTTCTTT.

A few counts support this clonotype. The chain employs TRBV3-1 and TRBJ2-2; a possible D gene is TRBD1 (5 bases). The V gene's germline CDR1 is LGHDT and CDR2 YNNKEL (reference sequence). With 3 bases removed from V and 3 bases from J, the gap between germline ends came to 5 bases. This CDR3 comprises 13 residues. CDR3 DNA sequence: TGTGCCAGCAGCCACAGGGACACCGGGGAGCTGTTTTTT. Residues: CASSHRDTGELFF.

The J gene is TRBJ2-5, the V gene TRBV20-1; 12 bases align to TRBD2. This CDR3 region has 15 residues. CDR1 and CDR2 from the germline V gene are DFQATT and SNEGSKA (reference sequence). Germline trimming cut 3 bases from V and 5 bases from J; bases unmatched to any gene: 7. The CDR3 nucleotides are TGCAGTGCTAGTCCCCTAGCGGGGGGGCTGGAGACCCAGTACTTC. Residues: CSASPLAGGLETQYF.

The chain recombines TRBV4-3 with TRBJ2-3; 9 bases agree with TRBD2. This CDR3 is built from 14 residues. Germline assignment: CDR1 LGHNA and CDR2 YSLEER. The trim removed 5 bases at V and 7 bases at J, leaving 7 bases unmatched. The CDR3 nucleotides read TGCGCCAGCAGCACGGGACTAGCCCCAAATACGCAGTATTTT. This translates into CASSTGLAPNTQYF.

The chain recombines TRBV28 with TRBJ1-5, with TRBD1 identical over 8 bases. CDR1 is MDHEN, CDR2 SYDVKM, per germline. The CDR3 runs to 16 residues. V was pared by 8 bases and J by 4 bases, with 13 bases of the junction left unmatched. The CDR3 sequence is CASLSPDRGPNQPQHF. In DNA form, the CDR3 reads TGTGCCAGCCTTAGCCCCGACAGGGGCCCAAATCAGCCCCAGCATTTT.

The V call is TRBV29-1, the J call TRBJ2-1; D ambiguous. Germline values: CDR1 SQVTM, CDR2 ANQGSEA. The CDR3 runs to 11 residues. V lost 7 bases to trimming and J lost 6 bases, with 10 bases between them. CDR3 protein: CSGETLNEQFF. The CDR3 bases are TGCAGCGGAGAGACCCTCAATGAGCAGTTCTTC.

This clonotype has just a few counts. The chain combines TRBV12-3 or TRBV12-4 with TRBJ2-1; the D is unclear. Trimming shortened V by 6 bases and J by 0 bases, and 9 bases separated the two germline ends. The CDR3 contains 14 residues. The CDR3 protein is CASSDSLSYNEQFF. CDR3 bases: TGTGCCAGCAGCGATTCTCTCTCCTACAATGAGCAGTTCTTC.

The V and J genes are TRBV5-1 and TRBJ2-5; a possible D gene is TRBD1 (5 bases). The germline gives CDR1 SGHRS, CDR2 YFSETQ. The length of the CDR3 is 13 residues. Trimming shortened V by 4 bases and J by 5 bases, and 12 bases separated the two germline ends. CDR3 in amino acids: CASSGRGSETQYF. The CDR3 region has the DNA TGCGCCAGCAGCGGAAGGGGATCCGAGACCCAGTACTTC.

The chain links TRBV7-3 to TRBJ2-7; D may be TRBD2 (5 bases). This CDR3 is 13 amino acids long. Germline assignment: CDR1 SGHTA and CDR2 FQGTGA. V was pared by 3 bases and J by 7 bases, with 13 bases between. CDR3 bases: TGTGCCAGCAGCTTCGAGGGAAGGTCGGAGCAGTACTTC. Translated, it gives CASSFEGRSEQYF.